This T cell receptor beta chain stems from a study of T-cell reconstitution after alpha-beta-depleted transplantation in children. Researchers prepared the TCRbeta library using unique molecular identifiers, the study reports. TCRdb re-called the PCR reads with MiXCR, one entry per CDR3 protein. The table shows 250,000 or so distinct CDR3 sequences, with around 25% occurring only once. Notes on the study in general: Newly produced T cells mostly provided counts and TCRbeta diversity after one year, as hyperexpanded clones declined. At around two months after transplant, the alpha-beta T cells were reportedly derived from several hundred expanded clones that came from non-depleted graft cells. TCRbeta diversity was high at day 60 in some patients (a result of surviving recipient T cells and thymic progenitors).

This clonotype was observed a handful of times. The antigen is undetermined. This CDR3 has 15 amino acids. Germline CDR1 is DFQATT and CDR2 is SNEGSKA (reference sequence). Unmatched junction bases numbered 7, after V lost 5 bases and J lost 3 bases. This sample comprised PBMCs, mostly from graft donor cells, obtained 360 days after TCRalphabeta/CD19-depleted stem cell transplant. The chain employs TRBV20-1 and TRBJ2-1; 10 nucleotides line up with TRBD1. The TCR sequence derives from a female patient between 2 and 15 years old who had a stem cell transplant for congenital amegakaryocytic thrombocytopenia, so the T cells may come from the graft donor. CDR3 region: CSAQPGQGRYNEQFF. DNA for the CDR3: TGCAGTGCTCAACCGGGACAGGGGCGCTACAATGAGCAGTTCTTC.